This record looks at one T cell receptor beta chain sequence and its context. Its matching antigen is unknown. Time point described: blood 4 weeks post-SBRT, at nephrectomy. The treatment here: 15 Gy SBRT to primary tumor, nephrectomy 4 weeks later. Blood was sampled at baseline, 2 weeks and 4 weeks after SBRT. The patient's renal cell carcinoma had clear cell pathology. The CDR3 consists of 13 residues. Trimming removed 4 bases from V and 5 bases from J, with 11 bases in between. From germline, CDR1 is KGHSH and CDR2 LQKENI. This record belongs to a study of radiation and T cells in renal cell carcinoma. Study conclusions and caveats: Without pretreatment biopsies, baseline tumor clonotype presence was undetermined. Top tumor clonotypes rose in blood 2 weeks post-radiation, then contracted.

Only in-frame clones appear in the TCRdb table, and some are missing; sequencing was by immunoSEQ multiplex PCR. Seen here are about 73,000 clones, roughly 85% observed once, and the top ten hold 2.4%. This sequence originates from a woman in her fifties or sixties with renal cell carcinoma. J is TRBJ1-2 and V is TRBV18; the D gene is possibly TRBD1 (5 bases). The sequencing used blood, collected from a patient whose treatment included radiotherapy and nephrectomy. DNA for the CDR3: TGTGCCAGCTCACTTGATGACAGTTATGGCTACACCTTC. Protein product: CASSLDDSYGYTF.